What follows are 18 T cell receptor beta chains derived from one specimen sequenced in a study of vaccination effects on CD4 cells after COVID-19. Subsequent to roughly 9 days of culture, CD4+ T cells were isolated. Vaccine administered to participants consisted of two doses of either BNT162b2 or mRNA-1273. These TCRs are of unknown antigen specificity. The table came from immunoSEQ multiplex PCR; TCRdb's copy has only in-frame clones and leaves some out. Here the sample spans about 73,000 clones, about 73% being singletons. Sample: CD4+ T cells from PBMCs cultured without peptide, taken after COVID-19 vaccination. The origin of the receptors is a human donor who received a COVID-19 vaccine.

V gene TRBV19 combines with J gene TRBJ2-1; 8 bases are shared with TRBD2. Germline CDR1 is LNHDA and CDR2 is SQIVND (reference sequence). The CDR3 spans 16 residues. V trimming: 2 bases; J trimming: 5 bases; junction bases outside the gene matches: 8. CDR3: CASSISKRGNDNEQFF. CDR3 nucleotides: TGTGCCAGTAGTATATCCAAGCGGGGGAACGACAATGAGCAGTTCTTC.

The gene calls are TRBV2 and TRBJ2-5; TRBD2 might be the D (5 bases). The germline V gene has CDR1 SNHLY and CDR2 FYNNEI. The CDR3 runs to 13 residues. V was shortened by 11 bases and J by 3 bases, with 16 bases between the two germline ends. The CDR3 region is CAGSGISKETQYF. CDR3 DNA: TGTGCCGGATCCGGGATCTCGAAAGAGACCCAGTACTTC.

The chain links TRBV18 to TRBJ2-7; TRBD1 aligns across 11 bases. This CDR3 comprises 15 residues. CDR1 is KGHSH and CDR2 is LQKENI in the germline V gene. The V gene end was trimmed by 3 bases and the J gene end by 4 bases; junction bases not matched to a gene: 5. The CDR3 spells CASSPAGTGGYEQYV. CDR3 DNA sequence: TGTGCCAGCTCACCGGCCGGGACAGGGGGTTACGAGCAGTACGTC.

J is TRBJ2-3 and V is TRBV5-6, with D hard to call. V lost 2 bases, J lost 6 bases, and 4 bases lay in between. The CDR3 loop spans 11 amino acids. From germline, CDR1 is SGHDT and CDR2 YYEEEE. The CDR3 nucleotides read TGTGCCAGCAGCTTTGTGGATACGCAGTATTTT. It specifies CASSFVDTQYF.

V is TRBV18 and J is TRBJ1-5, with unresolved D. Between the trimmed V and J ends, which lost 2 bases and 5 bases, there was a span of 13 bases. The CDR3 length is 15 residues. Germline CDR1 and CDR2: KGHSH and LQKENI. The CDR3 region is CASSPGRRSDQPQHF. The CDR3 region has the DNA TGTGCCAGCTCACCAGGCCGGCGGTCCGATCAGCCCCAGCATTTT. Variable domain in full (rest from reference TRBV18 and TRBJ1-5): NAGVMQNPRHLVRRRGQEARLRCSPMKGHSHVYWYRQLPEEGLKFMVYLQKENIIDESGMPKERFSAEFPKEGPSILRIQQVVRGDSAAYFCASSPGRRSDQPQHFGDGTRLSIL.

The CDR3 DNA sequence: TGCGCCAGCAGCTCACCAGGGATAGAGACCCAGTACTTC. It is translated as CASSSPGIETQYF. The J gene is TRBJ2-5, the V gene TRBV5-1, with D possibly being TRBD1 (5 bases). The V end was cut by 3 bases, the J end by 4 bases, with 10 bases between. The CDR3 has 13 amino acids. The germline gives CDR1 SGHRS, CDR2 YFSETQ.

The genes are TRBV19 and TRBJ2-3; a weak D match, TRBD1 (6 bases). V was pared by 6 bases and J by 1 base, with 11 bases between. In germline, CDR1 is LNHDA, CDR2 SQIVND (reference sequence). The length of the CDR3 is 14 residues. Written as DNA, the CDR3 is TGTGCCAGTAGCCCGGGACACGGCACAGATACGCAGTATTTT. It codes for CASSPGHGTDTQYF.

This rearrangement joins TRBV5-1 to TRBJ2-2; 9 nucleotides match TRBD2. Germline V gene data show CDR1 as SGHRS and CDR2 as YFSETQ. The CDR3 consists of 17 residues. The ends lost 1 base at V and 5 bases at J; junction bases unmatched: 9. CDR3 sequence reads: CASSLLVAGGRTGELFF. CDR3 sequence (DNA): TGCGCCAGCAGCTTGCTAGTTGCGGGGGGGCGAACCGGGGAGCTGTTTTTT.

This sequence joins TRBV18 and TRBJ2-1; the match to TRBD2 covers 14 bases. The CDR3 is 16 residues long. Germline CDR1 and CDR2: KGHSH and LQKENI. V lost 0 bases and J lost 6; bases outside the gene matches: 1. The CDR3, as DNA: TGTGCCAGCTCACCACCGGGACTAGCGGGGGTCAATGAGCAGTTCTTC. As protein: CASSPPGLAGVNEQFF.

In its sample, this clone was seen a few times. This rearrangement joins TRBV3-1 (or the pseudogene TRBV3-2) to TRBJ1-4; D perhaps matches TRBD1 (6 bases). This CDR3 is 14 amino acids long. V was clipped by 6 bases and J by 7 bases, with 15 bases between them. Per germline, CDR1 LGHDT and CDR2 YNNKEL (reference sequence). The CDR3 is CASSNRDKGEKLFF. Here the CDR3 DNA reads TGTGCCAGCAGTAACAGGGACAAAGGTGAAAAACTGTTTTTT.

The J gene is TRBJ2-5, the V gene TRBV7-8, with 9 bases that match TRBD1. CDR3 length equals 13 residues. Germline-derived CDR1 and CDR2 are SGHVS and FQNEAQ. J was trimmed by 13 bases and V by 4 bases; bases with no gene match: 10. Here the CDR3 reads CASSWTGAAQWYF. As DNA, the CDR3 is TGTGCCAGCAGCTGGACAGGGGCCGCGCAGTGGTACTTC.

In DNA form, the CDR3 reads TGTGCCAGCAGTCCGGGGGGAGATACGCAGTATTTT. It yields the protein CASSPGGDTQYF. V gene TRBV6-6 combines with J gene TRBJ2-3; TRBD2 agrees at 7 bases. The CDR3 extends over 12 amino acids. Trimming removed 5 bases from V and 5 bases from J; junction bases left unmatched: 1. Germline CDR1 is MNHNY and CDR2 is SVGAGI (reference sequence).

This chain joins TRBV24-1 and TRBJ2-5; maybe TRBD1 (6 bases). This CDR3 has 14 residues. Looked up from germline, CDR1 is KGHDR and CDR2 is SFDVKD. Deletions cut 4 bases from V and 4 bases from J, with 12 bases between. CDR3 sequence reads: CATSEAGARETQYF. The CDR3 coding sequence is TGTGCCACCAGTGAGGCAGGGGCTAGAGAGACCCAGTACTTC.

This chain connects TRBV7-2 to TRBJ1-2, with D hard to call. V was pared by 3 bases and J by 4 bases, with 15 bases between. The CDR3 totals 15 residues. Germline assignment: CDR1 SGHTA and CDR2 FQGNSA. The CDR3 sequence is CASSFLSGLGYGYTF. In DNA, the CDR3 is TGTGCCAGCAGCTTCTTATCGGGGTTGGGCTATGGCTACACCTTC.

This clone has a single count. The chain carries TRBV19 and TRBJ1-1; D not resolved. The germline gives CDR1 LNHDA, CDR2 SQIVND (reference sequence). Between the trimmed V and J ends, which lost 3 bases and 3 bases, there was a span of 14 bases. The CDR3 spans 15 residues. The CDR3 sequence is CASSILGNTHTEAFF. CDR3 DNA: TGTGCCAGTAGTATTCTGGGGAATACCCACACTGAAGCTTTCTTT.

In nucleotides, the CDR3 is TGTGCCAGCTCATCGAACAGGGGGGACACTGAAGCTTTCTTT. Residues: CASSSNRGDTEAFF. V usage is TRBV18 and J usage is TRBJ1-1, with TRBD1 identical over 8 bases. V lost 5 bases, J lost 3 bases, and 5 bases stayed unmatched. The CDR3 sequence is 14 residues long. The germline CDR1 and CDR2 sequences are KGHSH and LQKENI.

V and J are TRBV11-1 and TRBJ2-7; D ambiguous. The V gene lost 4 bases and the J gene lost 9 bases, with 7 bases spanning the gap. CDR3 size: 10 residues. The germline gives CDR1 SGHAT, CDR2 FQDESV (reference sequence). This CDR3 reads CASSYGPQYV. CDR3 nucleotides: TGTGCCAGCAGCTATGGACCGCAGTACGTC.

This chain uses TRBV18 with TRBJ1-1, with D unresolved. The ends were cut back, 3 bases at V and 4 bases at J, with 9 bases in the middle. CDR3 length: 13 amino acids. CDR1 KGHSH and CDR2 LQKENI come from the germline V gene. CDR3 sequence (DNA): TGTGCCAGCTCACCGGGAGCCGGCACTGAAGCTTTCTTT. Its translation is CASSPGAGTEAFF. Supplemented by reference TRBV18 and TRBJ1-1, the full variable domain reads NAGVMQNPRHLVRRRGQEARLRCSPMKGHSHVYWYRQLPEEGLKFMVYLQKENIIDESGMPKERFSAEFPKEGPSILRIQQVVRGDSAAYFCASSPGAGTEAFFGQGTRLTVV.